The 18 T cell receptor beta chains below come from one sample, sequenced in a study of OX40 agonist ivuxolimab in advanced cancers. Sequenced by immunoSEQ multiplex PCR; TCRdb stores in-frame clones only, minus some. The sample holds fewer than 55,000 clones, 75% to 90% seen once. This specimen was CD4+ or CD8+ T cells sorted from blood, taken in a trial of the OX40 agonist ivuxolimab. These receptor sequences come from an adult with an advanced solid tumor such as melanoma, head and neck, liver or kidney cancer.

V gene TRBV28 combines with J gene TRBJ2-2, with D possibly being TRBD1 or TRBD2 (6 bases each). The CDR3 extends over 14 amino acids. The V gene lost 8 bases and the J gene lost 7 bases, with 17 bases spanning the gap. Germline V gives CDR1 MDHEN, CDR2 SYDVKM. The CDR3 DNA reads TGTGCCAGCCGCGTGGGGGCCGGGGGCGGGGAGCTGTTTTTT. It yields the protein CASRVGAGGGELFF.

A few counts support this clone. The genes are TRBV6-1 and TRBJ2-1; tentative D call: TRBD1 (5 bases). V lost 6 bases to trimming and J lost 6 bases, with 15 bases between them. This CDR3 has 14 amino acids. Germline V gene data show CDR1 as MNHNS and CDR2 as SASEGT. As DNA, the CDR3 is TGTGCCAGCAGAGTGACAGTCGTAGGCAATGAGCAGTTCTTC. Its protein product is CASRVTVVGNEQFF.

The CDR3 is CASSFMDRGRYEQYF. Written as DNA, the CDR3 is TGTGCCAGCAGCTTCATGGACAGGGGACGCTACGAGCAGTACTTC. J is TRBJ2-7 and V is TRBV7-9, with 9 positions matching TRBD1. The germline CDR1 and CDR2 sequences are SEHNR and FQNEAQ (reference sequence). V lost 3 bases and J lost 3; bases outside the gene matches: 6. The CDR3 consists of 15 residues.

The rearrangement uses TRBV6-1 and TRBJ1-1; D is unresolved. CDR3 length equals 14 residues. Germline V gene data show CDR1 as MNHNS and CDR2 as SASEGT. Trimming left V 8 bases short and J 1 base short, with 14 bases between. The CDR3 nucleotides read TGTGCCAGCCGTGTTGGCCCTTCGAACACTGAAGCTTTCTTT. Its translation: CASRVGPSNTEAFF.

The gene calls are TRBV28 and TRBJ2-1; tentative D call: TRBD2 (6 bases). The CDR3 length is 15 residues. Germline CDR1 reads MDHEN; CDR2 reads SYDVKM. Trimming stripped 2 bases from V and 5 bases from J, with 13 bases between. The CDR3: CASSLEAGPNNEQFF. The CDR3 DNA reads as TGTGCCAGCAGTTTAGAGGCGGGACCTAACAATGAGCAGTTCTTC.

This chain connects TRBV6-5 to TRBJ2-7; 8 nucleotides align to TRBD1. CDR3 length: 16 amino acids. Germline V CDR1 and CDR2: MNHEY, SVGAGI. The V segment lost 0 bases and the J segment 1 base; nucleotides outside the gene matches: 5. CDR3 residues: CASSYSPGGASYEQYF. For the CDR3, the DNA is TGTGCCAGCAGTTACTCGCCAGGGGGCGCGTCCTACGAGCAGTACTTC.

The chain is built from TRBV6-1 and TRBJ1-5; D is unresolved. Germline V gene data show CDR1 as MNHNS and CDR2 as SASEGT. V was pared by 4 bases and J by 2 bases, with 6 bases between. The CDR3 loop spans 13 amino acids. CDR3 DNA: TGTGCCAGCAGTGTGGCCGGCAATCAGCCCCAGCATTTT. It codes for CASSVAGNQPQHF.

The chain has TRBV10-3 and TRBJ1-2; 7 bases are shared with TRBD1. CDR3 length equals 15 residues. The V segment lost 8 bases and the J segment 2 bases; nucleotides outside the gene matches: 11. Germline V CDR1 and CDR2: ENHRY, SYGVKD. This CDR3 reads CAIALWDSENYGYTF. CDR3 in DNA: TGTGCCATCGCTCTATGGGACAGCGAGAACTATGGCTACACCTTC.

The chain carries TRBV7-8 and TRBJ1-1, with D perhaps matching TRBD1 (6 bases). The germline V gene encodes CDR1 SGHVS and CDR2 FQNEAQ. Deletions cut 5 bases from V and 3 bases from J, with 16 bases between. CDR3 length equals 15 residues. The DNA for the CDR3 is TGTGCCAGCAGCCCCCTCGGGAAGGGGGACACTGAAGCTTTCTTT. This translates into CASSPLGKGDTEAFF.

The rearrangement links TRBV25-1 to TRBJ1-1, with a possible D match to TRBD1 (5 bases). Trimming cost V 5 bases and J 3 bases, with 13 bases left between them. Germline-derived CDR1 and CDR2 are MGHDK and SYGVNS. The CDR3 spans 14 residues. The CDR3 spells CASSHYLGDTEAFF. DNA of the CDR3: TGTGCCAGCAGTCATTACCTGGGGGACACTGAAGCTTTCTTT.

The chain has TRBV2 and TRBJ1-5; 9 bases agree with TRBD1. With V trimmed by 5 bases and J by 1 base, 3 bases remained unmatched. Germline V lookup: CDR1 SNHLY, CDR2 FYNNEI. This CDR3 comprises 15 residues. The CDR3 sequence: CASSMGQGSNQPQHF. DNA for the CDR3: TGTGCCAGCAGTATGGGACAGGGAAGCAATCAGCCCCAGCATTTT.

CDR3 nucleotide sequence: TGTGCCAGTAGTCCACAGCGGGGGGCAGATACGCAGTATTTT. Its protein product is CASSPQRGADTQYF. The J gene is TRBJ2-3, the V gene TRBV19; 9 positions match TRBD2. Germline trimming cut 5 bases from V and 4 bases from J; bases unmatched to any gene: 4. The CDR3 is 14 residues long. Germline values: CDR1 LNHDA, CDR2 SQIVND (reference sequence).

This chain joins TRBV2 and TRBJ2-3, with D uncertain. Trimming stripped 0 bases from V and 6 bases from J, with 13 bases between. In germline, CDR1 is SNHLY, CDR2 FYNNEI. CDR3 length: 15 amino acids. The CDR3 region is CASSEAWGLGDTQYF. CDR3 nucleotide sequence: TGTGCCAGCAGTGAAGCTTGGGGATTGGGGGATACGCAGTATTTT.

The chain carries TRBV7-6 and TRBJ2-3; TRBD1 agrees at 8 bases. The junction had 4 bases not matched to a gene; V was cut back by 2 bases and J by 0 bases. The CDR3 is made up of 16 amino acids. The germline gives CDR1 SGHVS, CDR2 FNYEAQ. The CDR3 sequence is CASSLRTGISTDTQYF. In DNA, the CDR3 is TGTGCCAGCAGCTTACGGACAGGGATTAGCACAGATACGCAGTATTTT.

CDR3 region: CAIWEGGYGYTF. The CDR3 DNA reads as TGTGCCATTTGGGAGGGGGGGTATGGCTACACCTTC. The gene calls are TRBV6-6 and TRBJ1-2; perhaps TRBD1 as D (6 bases). There are 12 residues in the CDR3. V shed 10 bases and J shed 5 bases, with 14 bases lying between them. Germline CDR1 is MNHNY and CDR2 is SVGAGI (reference sequence).

As for this clone: A read error may account for a junction end that differs from germline. This chain joins TRBV7-8 and TRBJ1-2, with TRBD1 identical over 8 bases. The CDR3 consists of 15 residues. Germline-derived CDR1 and CDR2 are SGHVS and FQNEAQ. CDR3 nucleotide sequence: TGTGCCAGCAGCTTAGATGAGACAGGGGTGCACCGACACCACTTC. Translated, it gives CASSLDETGVHRHHF.

In its sample, this clone was seen a few times. This chain uses TRBV10-3 with TRBJ1-1; possible D gene TRBD1, 5 bases. The CDR3 length is 14 residues. In germline, CDR1 is ENHRY, CDR2 SYGVKD. Trimming removed 10 bases at V and 1 base at J, with 16 bases between. This chain's CDR3 is CATEQGRENTEAFF. CDR3 in DNA: TGTGCCACGGAGCAGGGCCGGGAGAACACTGAAGCTTTCTTT.

As concerns this clone: Other DNA sequences of this sample code for an identical CDR3. This chain joins TRBV4-2 and TRBJ2-4; 12 bases map to TRBD2. This CDR3 comprises 15 residues. V gave up 1 base and J gave up 8 bases; unmatched junction bases: 3. Looked up from germline, CDR1 is LGHNA and CDR2 is YNFKEQ. CDR3 nucleotide sequence: TGTGCCAGCAGCCAAGGGACTAGCGGGGCGGACATTCAGTACTTC. This sequence encodes CASSQGTSGADIQYF.